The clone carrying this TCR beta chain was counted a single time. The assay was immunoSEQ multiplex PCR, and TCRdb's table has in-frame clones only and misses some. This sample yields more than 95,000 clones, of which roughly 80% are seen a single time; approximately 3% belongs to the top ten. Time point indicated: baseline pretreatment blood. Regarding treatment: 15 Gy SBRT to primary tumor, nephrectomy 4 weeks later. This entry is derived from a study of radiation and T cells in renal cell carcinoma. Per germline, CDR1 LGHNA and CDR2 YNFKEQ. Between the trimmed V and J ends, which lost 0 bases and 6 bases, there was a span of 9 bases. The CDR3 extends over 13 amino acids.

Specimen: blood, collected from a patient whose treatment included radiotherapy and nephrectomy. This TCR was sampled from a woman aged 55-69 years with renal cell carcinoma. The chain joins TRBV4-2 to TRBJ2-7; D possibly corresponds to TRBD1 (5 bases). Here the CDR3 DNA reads TGTGCCAGCAGCCAAGAAGGGGATCGCGAGCAGTACTTC. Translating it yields CASSQEGDREQYF.